This T cell receptor beta chain stems from a study of blood T cell repertoires in COVID-19. In the authors' workflow: The assay estimated nucleated cells by amplifying reference gene primers. Sequencing used immunoSEQ multiplex PCR; TCRdb keeps in-frame clones, though not all of them. From that table come the V and J calls and clone size; the DNA was used to work out D and trimming. The repertoire has tens of thousands of clones, around 84% of them found once; the top ten carry more than 9%. Germline V CDR1 and CDR2: MNHNY, SVGAGI (reference sequence). Trimming pared 10 bases from V and 10 bases from J, leaving 19 bases between. This CDR3 has 12 residues.

This sequence joins TRBV6-6 and TRBJ1-2; D is undetermined. Sequencing was performed on peripheral blood. The receptor's source is a human donor in a cohort sampled during active COVID-19. CDR3 loop: CAIDESGASYTF. CDR3 coding DNA: TGTGCCATCGACGAGTCGGGTGCGTCCTACACCTTC.